This T cell receptor (beta chain) was identified during a study of memory CD4+ T cells and cytomegalovirus serostatus. Across the study: Donors were healthy Belgian adults, about ten CMV seropositive and 20 to 25 seronegative. Study-level points and caveats: Of under 200 reported CMV TCRbeta sequences, 55 to 80 were found in memory CD4+ repertoires.

As regards this clone: Its antigen remains unidentified.

Authors' data handling: After removing out-of-frame reads, millions of distinct TCRbeta sequences remained. Profiled with immunoSEQ multiplex PCR; TCRdb holds only in-frame clones, not every one. The DNA gave D and trimming, while V, J and clone size come from that table. The sample contains roughly 67,000 clones, about 70% of which appear only once. The sort gate was single viable CD3+CD4+CD8-CD45RO+ cells for memory CD4+ T cells. Serum IgG to CMV pp150, pp28, p38 and p52 defined serostatus. The CDR3 runs 16 residues. Germline-derived CDR1 and CDR2 are MDHEN and SYDVKM. V was trimmed by 1 base and J by 4 bases, leaving 14 bases between them.

The chain uses TRBV28 and TRBJ1-5; D may be TRBD1 (6 bases). The specimen was memory CD4+ T cells from blood. The TCR was taken from an adult in good health and CMV-seropositive. In nucleotides, the CDR3 is TGTGCCAGCAGTTTATCCAGGGGTTTAGGGAATCAGCCCCAGCATTTT. Translated, it gives CASSLSRGLGNQPQHF.